A single sample gave rise to the 18 T cell receptor beta chains below, sequenced in a study of cytomegalovirus exposure and HLA in healthy donors (dated by TCRdb to between 2016 and 2019). Libraries were prepared through the immunoSEQ multiplex PCR assay. For the multiplex PCR, a mixture combining 60 forward primers for TCR Vbeta segments and 13 reverse primers for TCR Jbeta segments was used. The immuneACCESS repertoire file appears here via TCRdb, limited to in-frame rearrangements. These files lack a portion of the clones; in checked studies, under half of the deficit traces to unresolved V genes, and the cause of the others is not known. For this sample there are 65,000 to 95,000 clones; approximately 79% appear just once. The ten largest clones take up 2.5% of the sample. Input material: PBMCs. These receptors all come from a man aged 25 to 45 in good health and CMV-seronegative.

This sequence joins TRBV14 and TRBJ2-6, with 7 bases that match TRBD1. CDR3 length equals 17 residues. Per germline, CDR1 SGHDN and CDR2 FVKESK. Unmatched junction bases numbered 7, after V lost 5 bases and J lost 0 bases. CDR3 region: CASSKPGQISGANVLTF. CDR3 in DNA: TGTGCCAGCAGCAAACCGGGACAGATCTCTGGGGCCAACGTCCTGACTTTC.

The J gene is TRBJ1-2, the V gene TRBV4-3; D perhaps matches TRBD1 (6 bases). V lost 2 bases to trimming and J lost 8 bases, with 18 bases between them. CDR3 length: 15 residues. Per the germline V gene, CDR1 is LGHNA and CDR2 is YSLEER. CDR3: CASSQPGPGHEGYTF. CDR3 sequence (DNA): TGCGCCAGCAGCCAACCCGGACCGGGACATGAAGGCTACACCTTC.

The chain's CDR3 is CASTEGEGVGQPQHF. In DNA, the CDR3 is TGTGCCAGCACAGAGGGGGAGGGCGTTGGTCAGCCCCAGCATTTT. The chain recombines TRBV2 with TRBJ1-5; D might be TRBD1 (6 bases). Germline CDR1 is SNHLY and CDR2 is FYNNEI. The V end was cut by 7 bases, the J end by 6 bases, with 19 bases between. The CDR3 loop spans 15 amino acids.

V usage is TRBV4-3 and J usage is TRBJ1-4; TRBD1 matches 7 bases. Germline V CDR1 and CDR2: LGHNA, YSLEER. V dropped 0 bases and J dropped 7; count of bases not matched to a gene: 8. The CDR3 extends over 16 amino acids. The CDR3 loop reads CASSQDYRGFGEKLFF. For the CDR3, the DNA is TGCGCCAGCAGCCAAGATTACAGGGGCTTTGGTGAAAAACTGTTTTTT.

This clone was found a few times. The rearrangement links TRBV25-1 to TRBJ2-6, with 10 bases lining up with TRBD1. J was trimmed by 7 bases and V by 6 bases; bases with no gene match: 9. Germline V gene sequence: CDR1 MGHDK, CDR2 SYGVNS. There are 16 residues in the CDR3. This CDR3 is CASRDSGQGGANVLTF. CDR3 sequence (DNA): TGTGCCAGCAGGGATTCAGGACAGGGGGGTGCCAACGTCCTGACTTTC. The variable domain in full, with the rest retrieved from reference TRBV25-1 and TRBJ2-6, is EADIYQTPRYLVIGTGKKITLECSQTMGHDKMYWYQQDPGMELHLIHYSYGVNSTEKGDLSSESTVSRIRTEHFPLTLESARPSHTSQYLCASRDSGQGGANVLTFGAGSRLTVL.

This chain connects TRBV19 to TRBJ2-2; 9 bases fit TRBD2. Germline values: CDR1 LNHDA, CDR2 SQIVND (reference sequence). CDR3 length: 16 amino acids. J lost 3 bases, V lost 9 bases, and 11 bases had no gene match. The CDR3 reads CASKDLAGAHTGELFF. CDR3 DNA: TGTGCCAGCAAGGACTTAGCGGGAGCGCACACCGGGGAGCTGTTTTTT.

The V and J genes are TRBV18 and TRBJ1-5, with D unresolved. The germline gives CDR1 KGHSH, CDR2 LQKENI. CDR3 length: 13 residues. V was shortened by 5 bases and J by 7 bases, with 12 bases between the two germline ends. CDR3: CASSSSAEQPQHF. The CDR3 DNA reads TGTGCCAGCTCATCGTCGGCGGAACAGCCCCAGCATTTT.

CDR3 in amino acids: CASSPTNTTGVNQPQHF. The CDR3 DNA is TGTGCCAGCAGCCCGACTAATACGACAGGGGTCAATCAGCCCCAGCATTTT. The V gene is TRBV7-9, the J gene TRBJ1-5; 8 bases match TRBD1. The V gene end was trimmed by 5 bases and the J gene end by 3 bases; junction bases not matched to a gene: 12. This CDR3 is built from 17 residues. Germline V lookup: CDR1 SEHNR, CDR2 FQNEAQ (reference sequence).

V and J are TRBV9 and TRBJ1-1, with TRBD1 matching 8 bases. Germline loops: CDR1 SGDLS, CDR2 YYNGEE. With 2 bases clipped from V and 0 bases from J, the junction kept 3 bases outside the gene matches. The CDR3 contains 15 residues. The CDR3 here is CASSVQGAMNTEAFF. The CDR3 region has the DNA TGTGCCAGCAGCGTCCAGGGGGCGATGAACACTGAAGCTTTCTTT.

This rearrangement joins TRBV30 to TRBJ1-1; no firm D call. CDR1 GTSNPN and CDR2 SVGIG come from the germline V gene (reference sequence). The CDR3 is made up of 13 amino acids. Trimming pared 1 base from V and 5 bases from J, leaving 11 bases between. This chain's CDR3 is CAWSGGGRTEAFF. CDR3 coding DNA: TGTGCCTGGAGTGGAGGAGGGCGAACTGAAGCTTTCTTT.

This clone was observed a handful of times. The chain carries TRBV6-5 and TRBJ1-1, with 10 bases fitting TRBD1. CDR1 MNHEY and CDR2 SVGAGI come from the germline V gene. The CDR3 has 15 amino acids. The junction had 7 bases not matched to a gene; V was cut back by 5 bases and J by 4 bases. CDR3 residues: CASSRTGGAPTEAFF. The CDR3 coding sequence is TGTGCCAGCAGTCGGACAGGGGGTGCACCCACTGAAGCTTTCTTT.

CDR3 nucleotides: TGTGCCAGCAGTTTGGAGGGAATTGGGGCCAACGTCCTGACTTTC. It yields the protein CASSLEGIGANVLTF. The genes are TRBV28 and TRBJ2-6, with D possibly being TRBD2 (6 bases). CDR1 is MDHEN, CDR2 SYDVKM, per germline. CDR3 size: 15 residues. V dropped 3 bases and J dropped 3 bases, with 9 bases sitting between them.

V usage is TRBV7-2 and J usage is TRBJ2-3; D gene ambiguous. The CDR3 runs 12 residues. V was clipped by 5 bases and J by 7 bases, with 10 bases between them. The V gene's germline CDR1 is SGHTA and CDR2 FQGNSA. CDR3 in DNA: TGTGCCAGCAGCCCCCCGCACAATACGCAGTATTTT. Its translation: CASSPPHNTQYF.

This chain uses TRBV5-1 with TRBJ1-6, with D possibly TRBD1 on 6 matching bases. Trimming shortened V by 4 bases and J by 8 bases, and 13 bases separated the two germline ends. The V gene's germline CDR1 is SGHRS and CDR2 YFSETQ. This CDR3 is 14 amino acids long. DNA of the CDR3: TGCGCCAGCAGCCCACAGGGACTAGATTCACCCCTCCACTTT. It yields the protein CASSPQGLDSPLHF.

This chain connects TRBV6-5 to TRBJ2-1; 9 positions match TRBD2. The germline V gene encodes CDR1 MNHEY and CDR2 SVGAGI. Losses at the gene ends were 7 bases for V and 4 bases for J; bases not matched to a gene: 2. The CDR3 spans 13 residues. This CDR3 reads CASTAGGYNEQFF. The DNA of the CDR3 is TGTGCCAGCACGGCGGGAGGGTACAATGAGCAGTTCTTC.

V is TRBV18 and J is TRBJ2-1; D might be TRBD1 (6 bases). V was cut by 2 bases and J by 4 bases, with 24 bases left in between. The CDR3 spans 19 residues. Germline CDR1 KGHSH, CDR2 LQKENI. This chain's CDR3 is CASSPNWYRVAPGYNEQFF. CDR3 sequence (DNA): TGTGCCAGCTCACCAAATTGGTACAGGGTGGCCCCTGGATACAATGAGCAGTTCTTC. The full variable domain, its missing parts supplied by reference TRBV18 and TRBJ2-1, is NAGVMQNPRHLVRRRGQEARLRCSPMKGHSHVYWYRQLPEEGLKFMVYLQKENIIDESGMPKERFSAEFPKEGPSILRIQQVVRGDSAAYFCASSPNWYRVAPGYNEQFFGPGTRLTVL.

The V gene is TRBV20-1, the J gene TRBJ2-1; no firm D call. Germline values: CDR1 DFQATT, CDR2 SNEGSKA (reference sequence). The CDR3 extends over 10 amino acids. With 6 bases removed from V and 4 bases from J, the gap between germline ends came to 4 bases. The CDR3 nucleotides read TGCAGTGCCCCTTACAATGAGCAGTTCTTC. Protein: CSAPYNEQFF.

This clone was observed a single time. The rearrangement joins TRBV9 to TRBJ2-3; 8 nucleotides match TRBD1. There are 14 residues in the CDR3. V shed 4 bases, J shed 4 bases, and the junction held 5 bases outside the gene matches. Germline V gene data show CDR1 as SGDLS and CDR2 as YYNGEE. The CDR3 nucleotides read TGTGCCAGCAGCTCCCGACAGGGGTCAGATACGCAGTATTTT. Its translation: CASSSRQGSDTQYF. Based on the CDR3 plus reference TRBV9 and TRBJ2-3, the full variable domain is DSGVTQTPKHLITATGQRVTLRCSPRSGDLSVYWYQQSLDQGLQFLIQYYNGEERAKGNILERFSAQQFPDLHSELNLSSLELGDSALYFCASSSRQGSDTQYFGPGTRLTVL.